A single sample gave rise to the 18 T cell receptor beta chains below, sequenced in a study of identical twins (TCRdb year 2016). Library method: 5' RACE. These reads were obtained on an Illumina HiSeq 2000. Starting from the raw public reads, TCRdb applied fastp trimming at Q25, assembled clones with MiXCR and retained in-frame beta chains. For every CDR3 protein sequence, its rows merge into one entry that carries the most common genes and DNA. The sample profile shows about 900,000 distinct CDR3 sequences; approximately 13% of them were found once. About 1.5% of the sample goes to the ten largest clones. The same specimen was also included in a second study, on yellow fever vaccine responses in identical twins.

Specimen: PBMCs. The receptors here all came from a woman between 18 and 29 years old in good health.

This clonotype has just a few counts. The J gene is TRBJ1-1, the V gene TRBV12-3 or TRBV12-4; D is uncertain. There are 13 residues in the CDR3. Trimming stripped 5 bases from V and 1 base from J, with 8 bases between. CDR3 DNA sequence: TGTGCCAGCAGTCAGACAAAGAACACTGAAGCTTTCTTT. It yields the protein CASSQTKNTEAFF.

This clonotype was seen many times. The chain combines TRBV28 with TRBJ2-2; maybe TRBD1 (5 bases). The ends were cut back, 1 base at V and 1 base at J, with 16 bases in the middle. The germline gives CDR1 MDHEN, CDR2 SYDVKM. The length of the CDR3 is 18 residues. CDR3 amino acids: CASSLSTDRSKNTGELFF. DNA of the CDR3: TGTGCCAGCAGTTTATCGACCGACAGATCTAAGAACACCGGGGAGCTGTTTTTT.

This clonotype was seen ten or more times. The chain is built from TRBV27 and TRBJ2-7; D uncertain. Germline loops: CDR1 MNHEY, CDR2 SMNVEV (reference sequence). The CDR3 is 13 amino acids. V was trimmed by 3 bases and J by 3 bases, leaving 9 bases between them. CDR3 sequence reads: CASSFHRYYEQYF. The DNA of the CDR3 is TGTGCCAGCAGTTTCCATCGGTACTACGAGCAGTACTTC.

This clonotype was observed a handful of times. The J gene is TRBJ2-2, the V gene TRBV24-1; D call uncertain. V was shortened by 1 base and J by 5 bases, with 7 bases between the two germline ends. Per germline, CDR1 KGHDR and CDR2 SFDVKD. The CDR3 sequence is 14 residues long. The CDR3 DNA reads as TGTGCCACCAGTGATTTATGGGGAACCGGGGAGCTGTTTTTT. Translation: CATSDLWGTGELFF.

In its sample, this clonotype was seen many times. V gene TRBV5-1 combines with J gene TRBJ2-3; no clear D gene. The germline CDR1 and CDR2 sequences are SGHRS and YFSETQ. The CDR3 extends over 12 amino acids. The ends were cut back, 0 bases at V and 7 bases at J, with 6 bases in the middle. This CDR3 is CASSLDTYTQYF. Here the CDR3 DNA reads TGCGCCAGCAGCTTGGACACTTATACGCAGTATTTT. Using reference TRBV5-1 and TRBJ2-3 for the parts outside the CDR3, the full variable domain is KAGVTQTPRYLIKTRGQQVTLSCSPISGHRSVSWYQQTPGQGLQFLFEYFSETQRNKGNFPGRFSGRQFSNSRSEMNVSTLELGDSALYLCASSLDTYTQYFGPGTRLTVL.

The chain couples TRBV3-1 to TRBJ2-1, with TRBD2 identical over 8 bases. This CDR3 is 17 amino acids long. Germline V gene sequence: CDR1 LGHDT, CDR2 YNNKEL (reference sequence). The junction had 15 bases not matched to a gene; V was cut back by 4 bases and J by 7 bases. This CDR3 reads CASSRLGTGTSRNEQFF. CDR3 in DNA: TGTGCCAGCAGCCGCCTAGGGACCGGGACTAGTCGGAATGAGCAGTTCTTC.

Only a few counts were recorded for this clonotype. The chain has TRBV2 and TRBJ2-7; D uncertain. The germline V gene encodes CDR1 SNHLY and CDR2 FYNNEI. This CDR3 is built from 11 residues. V was trimmed by 8 bases and J by 7 bases, leaving 12 bases between them. DNA for the CDR3: TGTGCCAGCCTCGGTTTTGAGGAGCAGTACGTC. This codes for CASLGFEEQYV.

This chain links TRBV27 with TRBJ2-1; 8 nucleotides align to TRBD2. CDR1 and CDR2 from the germline V gene are MNHEY and SMNVEV (reference sequence). The CDR3 is 15 amino acids. V was pared by 5 bases and J by 0 bases, with 3 bases of the junction left unmatched. The CDR3 spells CASSALADSYNEQFF. CDR3 in DNA: TGTGCCAGCAGTGCACTAGCGGACTCCTACAATGAGCAGTTCTTC.

The V gene is TRBV3-1, the J gene TRBJ1-6; no definite D call. CDR1 and CDR2 from the germline V gene are LGHDT and YNNKEL (reference sequence). Between the trimmed V and J ends, which lost 3 bases and 3 bases, there was a span of 3 bases. CDR3 size: 13 residues. CDR3 nucleotides: TGTGCCAGCAGCCAGGGCTATAATTCACCCCTCCACTTT. Protein sequence: CASSQGYNSPLHF.

V gene TRBV11-2 combines with J gene TRBJ2-5, with 8 bases identical to TRBD2. Germline CDR1 is SGHAT and CDR2 is FQNNGV. The CDR3 has 15 residues. Trimming removed 5 bases from V and 0 bases from J; junction bases left unmatched: 5. The DNA of the CDR3 is TGTGCCAGCAGCCTGACTAGCGCCAACCAAGAGACCCAGTACTTC. This gives the protein CASSLTSANQETQYF.

This clonotype has only a few counts. This chain links TRBV20-1 with TRBJ2-5; 9 bases agree with TRBD2. Per the germline V gene, CDR1 is DFQATT and CDR2 is SNEGSKA (reference sequence). After removal of 2 bases from V and 5 bases from J, the junction contained 6 bases not matched to a gene. There are 14 residues in the CDR3. The CDR3 nucleotides read TGCAGTGCTAGATATGGCGGGGGGGGTGAGACCCAGTACTTC. The encoded protein is CSARYGGGGETQYF.

This clonotype was seen more than once but under ten times. V usage is TRBV20-1 and J usage is TRBJ2-6, with D possibly TRBD1 on 5 matching bases. CDR1 is DFQATT and CDR2 is SNEGSKA in the germline V gene (reference sequence). This CDR3 region has 15 residues. V lost 0 bases and J lost 3, with 9 bases in between. CDR3 nucleotide sequence: TGCAGTGCTAGAGATAAAGGGGTTGGGGCCAACGTCCTGACTTTC. Its protein is CSARDKGVGANVLTF.

The sample holds a few counts of this clonotype. The CDR3 DNA sequence: TGTGCTAGTGGTCCCCATCCGTTGGAGACCCAGTACTTC. Amino acids: CASGPHPLETQYF. The chain combines TRBV12-5 with TRBJ2-5, with no clear D. Per the germline V gene, CDR1 is LGHNT and CDR2 is FRNRAP. The CDR3 consists of 13 residues. The V end was cut by 5 bases, the J end by 5 bases, with 12 bases between.

In its sample, this clonotype was seen many times. This chain links TRBV4-2 with TRBJ2-3; D not resolved. Germline lookup yields CDR1 LGHNA and CDR2 YNFKEQ. The V and J ends lost 7 bases and 0 bases respectively, with 8 bases between them. The CDR3 runs 13 residues. CDR3 in DNA: TGTGCCAGCACAGCCGGGAGCACAGATACGCAGTATTTT. This gives the protein CASTAGSTDTQYF.

This clonotype occurred a few times. V and J are TRBV7-2 and TRBJ1-4; 10 bases match TRBD1. J gave up 8 bases and V 5 bases, and 8 bases lay outside the gene matches. Germline-derived CDR1 and CDR2 are SGHTA and FQGNSA. This CDR3 is 15 amino acids long. CDR3 in DNA: TGTGCCAGCAGCGTTCCGGGACAGGGGTCCGAAAAACTGTTTTTT. Translation gives CASSVPGQGSEKLFF.

Ten or more counts support this clonotype. The rearrangement uses TRBV20-1 and TRBJ2-3, with a tentative D call TRBD2 (6 bases). This CDR3 comprises 12 residues. Germline V lookup: CDR1 DFQATT, CDR2 SNEGSKA (reference sequence). Trimming removed 6 bases at V and 6 bases at J, with 13 bases between. The CDR3 DNA reads TGCAGTGCCCAGGGACTGGGGGATACGCAGTATTTT. Protein: CSAQGLGDTQYF.

This rearrangement joins TRBV27 to TRBJ2-3, with 10 nucleotides matching TRBD2. Trimming took 7 bases from V and 5 from J; bases not matched to a gene: 9. Looked up from germline, CDR1 is MNHEY and CDR2 is SMNVEV (reference sequence). The CDR3 consists of 15 residues. The CDR3 bases are TGTGCCAGCACCCCAGCGGGAGGGCGGCAAGATACGCAGTATTTT. Translated, it gives CASTPAGGRQDTQYF.

In this sample, this clonotype turned up a few times. This chain connects TRBV12-3 or TRBV12-4 to TRBJ2-5; 10 nucleotides align to TRBD1. The V gene end was trimmed by 10 bases and the J gene end by 4 bases; junction bases not matched to a gene: 3. This CDR3 is 12 amino acids long. The CDR3 DNA is TGTGCCACCCGGACAGGGGGAGAGACCCAGTACTTC. It specifies CATRTGGETQYF.